These T cell receptor beta chains were read from a single sample in a study of OX40 agonist ivuxolimab in advanced cancers. Clones were sequenced by immunoSEQ multiplex PCR, and TCRdb holds only the in-frame ones, with some missing. The repertoire consists of tens of thousands of clones, with approximately 83% occurring once and the leading ten covering about 0.75%. The starting material was CD4+ or CD8+ T cells sorted from blood, obtained in a trial of the OX40 agonist ivuxolimab. These receptors were obtained from an adult with an advanced solid tumor such as melanoma, head and neck, liver or kidney cancer. CDR3s include the opening cysteine and the closing phenylalanine or tryptophan. The D gene is left open where the match is weak. Only some rows state a clone size, as once, few, many or a class for expanded clones.

J gene | CDR3 length | clone size | D gene | V gene | CDR3 protein | CDR3 DNA
TRBJ2-1 | 14 | . | . | TRBV18 | CASSLTPKDNEQFF | TGTGCCAGCTCACTGACTCCTAAGGACAATGAGCAGTTCTTC
TRBJ2-1 | 15 | . | TRBD1 | TRBV11-1 | CASSLGTGNVDEQFF | TGTGCCAGCAGCTTAGGGACAGGGAATGTCGATGAGCAGTTCTTC
TRBJ2-2 | 14 | . | . | TRBV2 | CASSAKKVMGELFF | TGTGCCAGCAGTGCGAAGAAAGTAATGGGGGAGCTGTTTTTT
TRBJ2-3 | 13 | . | . | TRBV19 | CASSIQLEGTQYF | TGTGCCAGTAGTATTCAGTTGGAAGGTACGCAGTATTTT
TRBJ2-2 | 12 | . | . | TRBV28 | CASKEWTGELFF | TGTGCCAGCAAGGAGTGGACCGGGGAGCTGTTTTTT
TRBJ2-2 | 15 | . | TRBD2 | TRBV7-9 | CASISGMVNTGELFF | TGTGCCAGCATAAGCGGGATGGTCAACACCGGGGAGCTGTTTTTT
TRBJ2-5 | 14 | . | TRBD2 | TRBV18 | CASCSTSGEETQYF | TGTGCCAGCTGCTCGACTAGCGGCGAAGAGACCCAGTACTTC
TRBJ2-5 | 12 | . | TRBD1 | TRBV5-4 | CASSRQGETQYF | TGTGCCAGCAGCCGACAGGGGGAGACCCAGTACTTC
TRBJ2-5 | 17 | few | TRBD2 | TRBV2 | CASSISLAGGSQETQYF | TGTGCCAGCAGCATATCTCTAGCGGGGGGCTCCCAAGAGACCCAGTACTTC
TRBJ1-3 | 15 | . | TRBD1 | TRBV6-6 | CASRETGTGGPSIYF | TGTGCCAGCAGAGAAACCGGGACAGGGGGGCCTTCCATATATTTT
TRBJ2-2 | 13 | . | . | TRBV5-6 | CASSLAPDRELFF | TGTGCCAGCAGCTTGGCCCCGGACCGGGAGCTGTTTTTT
TRBJ2-3 | 13 | . | TRBD1 | TRBV2 | CASSGQGVDTQYF | TGTGCCAGCAGCGGACAGGGGGTAGATACGCAGTATTTT
TRBJ1-5 | 16 | . | TRBD1 | TRBV28 | CASSSPGDRENQPQHF | TGTGCCAGCAGTTCCCCAGGAGACAGGGAGAATCAGCCCCAGCATTTT
TRBJ1-2 | 15 | once | TRBD1 | TRBV5-4 | CASSLARQGPHGYTF | TGTGCCAGCAGCTTGGCGCGACAGGGCCCTCATGGCTACACCTTC
TRBJ2-5 | 14 | . | . | TRBV18 | CASSPSATQETQYF | TGTGCCAGCTCACCGTCAGCGACCCAAGAGACCCAGTACTTC
TRBJ2-5 | 14 | . | TRBD1 | TRBV2 | CASSDRRGPETQYF | TGTGCCAGCAGTGACCGCAGGGGGCCGGAGACCCAGTACTTC
TRBJ2-5 | 14 | . | TRBD1 | TRBV11-3 | CASSLTAGGETQYF | TGTGCCAGCAGCTTAACGGCAGGGGGAGAGACCCAGTACTTC
TRBJ2-7 | 15 | . | TRBD2 | TRBV10-2 | CATPGLAAENYEQYF | TGCGCCACGCCGGGACTAGCGGCGGAAAACTACGAGCAGTACTTC
TRBJ1-4 | 14 | . | . | TRBV11-2 | CASSPGLLNEKLFF | TGTGCCAGCAGCCCGGGACTCTTGAATGAAAAACTGTTTTTT
TRBJ2-1 | 11 | once | . | TRBV19 | CATQGLSVQFF | TGTGCCACCCAGGGTCTTTCGGTGCAGTTCTTC
TRBJ1-2 | 15 | once | TRBD1 | TRBV6-5 | CASSQGVWGAGGYTF | TGTGCCAGCAGCCAGGGGGTATGGGGAGCGGGGGGCTACACCTTC
TRBJ2-5 | 15 | once | TRBD2 | TRBV6-1 | CASSVSGGAVETQYF | TGTGCCAGCAGTGTTTCCGGGGGGGCCGTGGAGACCCAGTACTTC
TRBJ1-5 | 12 | . | . | TRBV19 | CASRLRESPQHF | TGTGCCAGTAGGCTCAGGGAGTCGCCCCAGCATTTT
TRBJ1-1 | 14 | . | . | TRBV5-1 | CASSLAPMNTEAFF | TGCGCCAGCAGCTTGGCCCCGATGAACACTGAAGCTTTCTTT
TRBJ2-2 | 12 | once | . | TRBV5-1 | CASSLFTGELFF | TGCGCCAGCAGCTTGTTCACCGGGGAGCTGTTTTTT
TRBJ2-5 | 11 | . | . | TRBV5-6 | CASSVRETQYF | TGTGCCAGCAGCGTTCGAGAGACCCAGTACTTC
TRBJ2-7 | 13 | . | . | TRBV6-6 | CADQSGPGYEQYF | TGTGCCGACCAATCCGGGCCCGGGTACGAGCAGTACTTC
TRBJ1-3 | 16 | . | . | TRBV5-1 | CASSPGPTVDGNTIYF | TGCGCCAGCAGCCCCGGCCCGACAGTGGATGGAAACACCATATATTTT
TRBJ2-3 | 15 | . | . | TRBV9 | CASSVVGIAADTQYF | TGTGCCAGCAGCGTAGTAGGAATAGCCGCGGATACGCAGTATTTT
TRBJ1-1 | 15 | once | . | TRBV2 | CASSERGSGSSEAFF | TGTGCCAGCAGTGAGAGGGGGTCCGGCAGTAGTGAAGCTTTCTTT
TRBJ2-3 | 14 | . | . | TRBV19 | CASSPDRSTDTQYF | TGTGCCAGTAGCCCCGACCGAAGCACAGATACGCAGTATTTT
TRBJ2-7 | 16 | . | TRBD1 | TRBV28 | CATKPSGQGVIYEQYF | TGTGCCACCAAACCGTCCGGACAGGGGGTCATCTACGAGCAGTACTTC
TRBJ2-7 | 12 | once | . | TRBV7-9 | CASSRGLYEQYF | TGTGCCAGCAGTCGGGGTTTATACGAGCAGTACTTC
TRBJ2-7 | 12 | . | . | TRBV5-8 | CASTGTSYEQYF | TGTGCCAGCACGGGGACGTCCTACGAGCAGTACTTC
TRBJ1-4 | 14 | . | TRBD1 | TRBV10-3 | CAISQPGTAEKLFF | TGTGCCATCAGTCAGCCGGGGACAGCTGAAAAACTGTTTTTT
TRBJ2-6 | 19 | . | . | TRBV21-1 | CASSKRRRKRYSGANVLTF | TGTGCCAGCAGCAAAAGGAGGAGGAAGCGTTACTCTGGGGCCAACGTCCTGACTTTC
TRBJ2-3 | 15 | . | . | TRBV5-5 | CASSLAVIEGGTQYF | TGTGCCAGCAGCTTGGCGGTAATCGAAGGAGGTACGCAGTATTTT
TRBJ2-3 | 15 | few | . | TRBV10-3 | CAIRSGGVRTDTQYF | TGTGCCATCAGGTCCGGCGGGGTGAGGACAGATACGCAGTATTTT
TRBJ1-2 | 16 | . | . | TRBV5-5 | CASSLFLMAANYGYTF | TGTGCCAGCAGCTTGTTTCTTATGGCGGCGAACTATGGCTACACCTTC
TRBJ1-1 | 15 | . | . | TRBV5-1 | CASSRFRDLYTEAFF | TGCGCCAGCAGTCGCTTCAGGGATCTTTACACTGAAGCTTTCTTT
TRBJ2-3 | 13 | . | TRBD2 | TRBV7-9 | CASSIRGADTQYF | TGTGCCAGCAGCATACGGGGGGCAGATACGCAGTATTTT
TRBJ2-3 | 14 | . | TRBD2 | TRBV6-1 | CASTLAVGADTQYF | TGTGCCAGCACCCTAGCGGTAGGGGCGGATACGCAGTATTTT
TRBJ2-7 | 12 | . | . | TRBV7-9 | CASSLGQSSQYF | TGTGCCAGCAGCTTAGGACAGTCTTCACAGTACTTC
TRBJ1-3 | 16 | . | TRBD1 | TRBV7-7 | CASSPTRDREGNTIYF | TGTGCCAGCAGCCCGACCCGGGACAGGGAAGGAAACACCATATATTTT
TRBJ2-1 | 15 | . | TRBD2 | TRBV7-2 | CASSLMAIAGNEQFF | TGTGCCAGCAGCTTAATGGCTATAGCGGGCAATGAGCAGTTCTTC
TRBJ1-2 | 12 | . | . | TRBV6-4 | CASLAFESGYTF | TGTGCCAGCCTGGCGTTCGAAAGCGGCTACACCTTC